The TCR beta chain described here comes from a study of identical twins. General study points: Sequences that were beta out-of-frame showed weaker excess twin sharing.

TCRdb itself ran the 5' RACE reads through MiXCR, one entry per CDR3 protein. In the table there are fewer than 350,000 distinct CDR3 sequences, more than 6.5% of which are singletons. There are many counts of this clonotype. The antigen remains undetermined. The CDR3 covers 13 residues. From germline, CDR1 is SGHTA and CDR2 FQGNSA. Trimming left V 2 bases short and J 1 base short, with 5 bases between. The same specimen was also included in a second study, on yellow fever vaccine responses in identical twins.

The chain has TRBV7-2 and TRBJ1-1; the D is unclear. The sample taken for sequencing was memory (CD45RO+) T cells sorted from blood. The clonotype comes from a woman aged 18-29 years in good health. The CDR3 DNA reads TGTGCCAGCAGCTTAATGGGGAACACTGAAGCTTTCTTT. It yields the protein CASSLMGNTEAFF.